This T cell receptor (beta chain) was found in a study of CD8+ T cells in alopecia areata. Overall study: Severity was scored as percentage of affected scalp area in treated patients. Findings and caveats of the study: Normal scalp showed lower clonality than lesional scalp, especially alopecia totalis/universalis. Scalp and blood samples kept many expanded lesional clones throughout tofacitinib.

Sample treatment: oral pan-JAK inhibitor, 5-10 mg twice daily. Collection of lesional scalp punch biopsies and peripheral blood was performed in alopecia areata patients. As the sequencing template, cDNA was produced by extracting RNA and reverse transcribing it. Assay used: immunoSEQ multiplex PCR; TCRdb lists only in-frame clones, some missing. This repertoire shows over 100,000 clones, 53% found once; its top ten account for around 0.44%. A remark on this clone: Its antigen is undetermined.

CDR1 is MGHRA and CDR2 is YSYEKL in the germline V gene. V lost 5 bases to trimming and J lost 5 bases, with 15 bases between them. The CDR3 spans 14 residues. The chain carries TRBV4-1 and TRBJ1-2; TRBD1 is a possible D gene (6 bases). The sample in question was CD4+ T cells sorted from blood, obtained at week 4, from a patient treated with tofacitinib. The receptor was isolated from a human donor with alopecia areata. The CDR3 reads CASSIDRSSYGYTF. The CDR3 DNA follows: TGCGCCAGCAGCATTGACAGGTCCTCTTATGGCTACACCTTC.